This T cell receptor beta chain was captured in a study of technical replicates of blood from a handful of donors. Per germline, CDR1 SGHRS and CDR2 YFSETQ. The CDR3 is 15 amino acids. Trimming shortened V by 5 bases and J by 4 bases, and 13 bases separated the two germline ends. Assay: immunoSEQ multiplex PCR; the TCRdb copy retains only in-frame clones and omits some. The sample consists of approximately 70,000 clones, about nine tenths of them appearing once. The chain links TRBV5-1 to TRBJ2-6; maybe TRBD2 (5 bases). This receptor was taken from a human donor in good health. Some clones in this sample may be carry-over from other donors' samples. The sequenced sample was PBMCs. CDR3 sequence: CASRPLPGGANVLTF. DNA of the CDR3: TGCGCCAGCAGACCCCTCCCGGGGGGGGCCAACGTCCTGACTTTC.